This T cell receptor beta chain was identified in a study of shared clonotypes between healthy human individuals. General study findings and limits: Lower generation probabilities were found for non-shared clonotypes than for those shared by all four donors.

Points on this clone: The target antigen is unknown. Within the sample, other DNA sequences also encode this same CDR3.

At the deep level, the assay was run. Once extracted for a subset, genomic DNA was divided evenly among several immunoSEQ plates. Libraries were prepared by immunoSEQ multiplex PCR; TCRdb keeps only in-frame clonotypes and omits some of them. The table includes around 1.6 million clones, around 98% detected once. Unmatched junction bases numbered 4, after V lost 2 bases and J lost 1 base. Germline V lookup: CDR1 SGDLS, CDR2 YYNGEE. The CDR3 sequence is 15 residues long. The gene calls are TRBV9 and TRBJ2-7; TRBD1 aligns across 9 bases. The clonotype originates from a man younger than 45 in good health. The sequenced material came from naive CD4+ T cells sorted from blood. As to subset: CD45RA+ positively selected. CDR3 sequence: CASSVSGTGSYEQYF. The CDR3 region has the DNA TGTGCCAGCAGCGTCTCAGGGACAGGGTCCTACGAGCAGTACTTC.